This is a list of T cell receptor beta chains from one sample in a study of OX40 agonist ivuxolimab in advanced cancers. Data came from immunoSEQ multiplex PCR; TCRdb stores just in-frame clones and leaves some out. There are about 20,000 clones in the sample; 78% occur only once, and roughly 15% lies in the top ten. The sequences come from CD4+ or CD8+ T cells sorted from blood, collected in a trial of the OX40 agonist ivuxolimab. Receptor source: an adult with an advanced solid tumor such as melanoma, head and neck, liver or kidney cancer. CDR3s include the opening cysteine and the closing phenylalanine or tryptophan. Each record gives: clone size, D gene, J gene, V gene, CDR3 DNA, CDR3 protein. D genes are given only for firm matches. For some rows the clone size is stated as once, few or many, or as a class when expanded; others skip it.

clone size: .
D gene: .
J gene: TRBJ2-1
V gene: TRBV5-1
CDR3 DNA: TGCGCCAGCAGCTTGGCCCCGGGACCCAGAAAGTTCTTC
CDR3 protein: CASSLAPGPRKFF

clone size: .
D gene: .
J gene: TRBJ2-4
V gene: TRBV5-6
CDR3 DNA: TGTGCCAGCAGCTTATATAGCGAAAACATTCAGTACTTC
CDR3 protein: CASSLYSENIQYF

clone size: .
D gene: .
J gene: TRBJ2-5
V gene: TRBV4-2
CDR3 DNA: TGTGCCAGCAGCCAAGGTGGGGTAGTACGAGAGACCCAGTACTTC
CDR3 protein: CASSQGGVVRETQYF

clone size: few
D gene: TRBD1
J gene: TRBJ1-5
V gene: TRBV19
CDR3 DNA: TGTGCCAGTAGTATAGATCGGGACAGGGGACAGTCTAGCAATCAGCCCCAGCATTTT
CDR3 protein: CASSIDRDRGQSSNQPQHF

clone size: .
D gene: TRBD1
J gene: TRBJ2-7
V gene: TRBV9
CDR3 DNA: TGTGCCAGCAGTTCGACAGGGGGAATGGTCGAGCAGTACTTC
CDR3 protein: CASSSTGGMVEQYF

clone size: .
D gene: TRBD1
J gene: TRBJ2-2
V gene: TRBV2
CDR3 DNA: TGTGCCAGCAAGGGACAGGGGAACACCGGGGAGCTGTTTTTT
CDR3 protein: CASKGQGNTGELFF

clone size: .
D gene: .
J gene: TRBJ2-3
V gene: TRBV7-2
CDR3 DNA: TGTGCCAGCAGTTACCGGGACTGGGGCACAGATACGCAGTATTTT
CDR3 protein: CASSYRDWGTDTQYF

clone size: few
D gene: TRBD1
J gene: TRBJ2-7
V gene: TRBV5-1
CDR3 DNA: TGCGCCAGCAGCTTGGAGGGGACAGGGAGACCCTACGAGCAGTACTTC
CDR3 protein: CASSLEGTGRPYEQYF

clone size: .
D gene: TRBD1
J gene: TRBJ1-1
V gene: TRBV10-3
CDR3 DNA: TGTGCCATCAGATCGACAGGGGGGAGCACTGAAGCTTTCTTT
CDR3 protein: CAIRSTGGSTEAFF

clone size: .
D gene: TRBD2
J gene: TRBJ2-1
V gene: TRBV7-3
CDR3 DNA: TGTGCCAGCAGCTTAACGGGACTAGCGGACAATGAGCAGTTCTTC
CDR3 protein: CASSLTGLADNEQFF

clone size: .
D gene: TRBD1
J gene: TRBJ2-2
V gene: TRBV7-3
CDR3 DNA: TGTGCCAGCAGCCGTGACAGGGCCGGGGAGCTGTTTTTT
CDR3 protein: CASSRDRAGELFF

clone size: .
D gene: .
J gene: TRBJ1-1
V gene: TRBV7-2
CDR3 DNA: TGTGCCAGCAGCTTATCGAGGGTATTTAGTGGTGAAGCTTTCTTT
CDR3 protein: CASSLSRVFSGEAFF

clone size: few
D gene: .
J gene: TRBJ1-1
V gene: TRBV5-1
CDR3 DNA: TGCGCCAGCAGCCAAGAGACAGGGAACACTGAAGCTTTCTTT
CDR3 protein: CASSQETGNTEAFF

clone size: .
D gene: .
J gene: TRBJ2-5
V gene: TRBV6-5
CDR3 DNA: TGTGCCAGCAGTTACGGGCAGGGGCAGTCGGAGACCCAGTACTTC
CDR3 protein: CASSYGQGQSETQYF

clone size: once
D gene: .
J gene: TRBJ2-7
V gene: TRBV4-2
CDR3 DNA: TGTGCCAGCAGCCGAATCGAGAGGGCAGGGGAGGGCGAGCAGTACTTC
CDR3 protein: CASSRIERAGEGEQYF

clone size: once
D gene: TRBD1
J gene: TRBJ2-5
V gene: TRBV7-3
CDR3 DNA: TGTGCCAGCAGCTCCTTCGGGGCTGGGACAGGGACGGGGAAAGAGACCCAGTACTTC
CDR3 protein: CASSSFGAGTGTGKETQYF

clone size: .
D gene: .
J gene: TRBJ1-3
V gene: TRBV4-1
CDR3 DNA: TGCGCCAGCAGCCAAGATTGGGGCTCTGGAAACACCATATATTTT
CDR3 protein: CASSQDWGSGNTIYF

clone size: few
D gene: .
J gene: TRBJ2-7
V gene: TRBV7-2
CDR3 DNA: TGTGCCAGCAGCTTATCCCACTACGAGCAGTACTTC
CDR3 protein: CASSLSHYEQYF

clone size: medium-sized
D gene: .
J gene: TRBJ2-7
V gene: TRBV30
CDR3 DNA: TGTGTACGTAGCGCTGAATCCCCTAACTACGAGCAGTACTTC
CDR3 protein: CVRSAESPNYEQYF

clone size: .
D gene: .
J gene: TRBJ2-1
V gene: TRBV4-3
CDR3 DNA: TGCGCCAGCAGCCAAGCCTCAGGGGGAGGAGGGAATGAGCAGTTCTTC
CDR3 protein: CASSQASGGGGNEQFF

clone size: .
D gene: .
J gene: TRBJ2-7
V gene: TRBV7-2
CDR3 DNA: TGTGCCAGCAGCGTCCGCCACAGGAGCTCCTACGAGCAGTACTTC
CDR3 protein: CASSVRHRSSYEQYF

clone size: .
D gene: .
J gene: TRBJ2-3
V gene: TRBV5-1
CDR3 DNA: TGCGCCAGCAAGATAGCGGCTACCACAGATACGCAGTATTTT
CDR3 protein: CASKIAATTDTQYF

clone size: .
D gene: TRBD1
J gene: TRBJ1-4
V gene: TRBV27
CDR3 DNA: TGTGCCAGCAGGACAGGGGGCATCCGTGAAAAACTGTTTTTT
CDR3 protein: CASRTGGIREKLFF

clone size: .
D gene: .
J gene: TRBJ2-3
V gene: TRBV6-1
CDR3 DNA: TGTGCCAGCAGTGAAGTTCATACGCAGTATTTT
CDR3 protein: CASSEVHTQYF

clone size: .
D gene: TRBD1
J gene: TRBJ1-5
V gene: TRBV30
CDR3 DNA: TGTGCCTGGGGACAGGGAAGGGCTCAGCCCCAGCATTTT
CDR3 protein: CAWGQGRAQPQHF

clone size: .
D gene: TRBD2
J gene: TRBJ2-1
V gene: TRBV5-1
CDR3 DNA: TGCGCCAGCAGCTTCACTTCCCCCGGGACTAGCGGGTACAATGAGCAGTTCTTC
CDR3 protein: CASSFTSPGTSGYNEQFF

clone size: .
D gene: TRBD1
J gene: TRBJ2-3
V gene: TRBV6-5
CDR3 DNA: TGTGCCAGCAGTTCGACAGGGGGAGATACGCAGTATTTT
CDR3 protein: CASSSTGGDTQYF

clone size: .
D gene: .
J gene: TRBJ1-1
V gene: TRBV11-2
CDR3 DNA: TGTGCCAGCAGCCTGGGACGGGCCACTGAAGCTTTCTTT
CDR3 protein: CASSLGRATEAFF

clone size: .
D gene: .
J gene: TRBJ2-1
V gene: TRBV27
CDR3 DNA: TGTGCCAGCAGTTTGCTCGGTGGGGAGCAGTTCTTC
CDR3 protein: CASSLLGGEQFF

clone size: .
D gene: .
J gene: TRBJ1-1
V gene: TRBV2
CDR3 DNA: TGTGCCAGCTATGAAGGGGGGCGGACTGAAGCTTTCTTT
CDR3 protein: CASYEGGRTEAFF

clone size: .
D gene: .
J gene: TRBJ1-1
V gene: TRBV10-2
CDR3 DNA: TGCGCCAGCAGGGGGACGGAGGTGAACACTGAAGCTTTCTTT
CDR3 protein: CASRGTEVNTEAFF

clone size: .
D gene: .
J gene: TRBJ1-1
V gene: TRBV11-3
CDR3 DNA: TGTGCCAGCAGCTTGACAGTGAACACTGAAGCTTTCTTT
CDR3 protein: CASSLTVNTEAFF

clone size: .
D gene: .
J gene: TRBJ2-7
V gene: TRBV5-1
CDR3 DNA: TGCGCCAGCAGCTCGACACGGTCTTACGAGCAGTACTTC
CDR3 protein: CASSSTRSYEQYF

clone size: .
D gene: .
J gene: TRBJ1-5
V gene: TRBV19
CDR3 DNA: TGTGCCAGCAGAACGAGGTCCAATCAGCCCCAGCATTTT
CDR3 protein: CASRTRSNQPQHF

clone size: .
D gene: .
J gene: TRBJ2-7
V gene: TRBV15
CDR3 DNA: TGTGCCACCAGCAGAGATCCTCTGAACGAGCAGTACTTC
CDR3 protein: CATSRDPLNEQYF

clone size: .
D gene: .
J gene: TRBJ1-5
V gene: TRBV10-3
CDR3 DNA: TGTGCCATCAGTGATAACGTTGGTCAGCCCCAGCATTTT
CDR3 protein: CAISDNVGQPQHF